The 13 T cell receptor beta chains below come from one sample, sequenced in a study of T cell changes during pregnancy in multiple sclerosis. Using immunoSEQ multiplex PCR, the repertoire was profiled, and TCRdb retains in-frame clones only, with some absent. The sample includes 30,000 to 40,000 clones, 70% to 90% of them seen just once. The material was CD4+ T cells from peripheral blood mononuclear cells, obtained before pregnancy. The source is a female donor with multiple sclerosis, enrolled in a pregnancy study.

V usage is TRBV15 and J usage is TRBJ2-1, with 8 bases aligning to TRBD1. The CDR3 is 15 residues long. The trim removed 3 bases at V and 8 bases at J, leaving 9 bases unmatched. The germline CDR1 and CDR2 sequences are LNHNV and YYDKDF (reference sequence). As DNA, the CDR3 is TGTGCCACCAGCAGGAACAGGGGGATGGACGATGAGCAGTTCTTC. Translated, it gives CATSRNRGMDDEQFF.

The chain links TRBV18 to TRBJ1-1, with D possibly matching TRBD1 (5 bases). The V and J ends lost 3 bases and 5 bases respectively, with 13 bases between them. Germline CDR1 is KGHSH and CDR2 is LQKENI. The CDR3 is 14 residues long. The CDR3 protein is CASSPGGSGTEAFF. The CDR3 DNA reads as TGTGCCAGCTCACCGGGGGGGTCCGGGACTGAAGCTTTCTTT. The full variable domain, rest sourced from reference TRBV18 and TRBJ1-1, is NAGVMQNPRHLVRRRGQEARLRCSPMKGHSHVYWYRQLPEEGLKFMVYLQKENIIDESGMPKERFSAEFPKEGPSILRIQQVVRGDSAAYFCASSPGGSGTEAFFGQGTRLTVV.

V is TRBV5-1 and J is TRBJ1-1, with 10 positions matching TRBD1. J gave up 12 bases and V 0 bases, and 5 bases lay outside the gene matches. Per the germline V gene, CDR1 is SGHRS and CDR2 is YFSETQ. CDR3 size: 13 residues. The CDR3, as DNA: TGCGCCAGCAGCTTGGCGGGACAGGGGAAAACTTTCTTT. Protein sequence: CASSLAGQGKTFF.

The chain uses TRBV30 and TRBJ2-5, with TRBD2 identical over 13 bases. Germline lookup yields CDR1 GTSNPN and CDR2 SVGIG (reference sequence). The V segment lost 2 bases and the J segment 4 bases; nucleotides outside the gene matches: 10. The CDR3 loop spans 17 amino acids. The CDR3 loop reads CAWSSWTSGGTGETQYF. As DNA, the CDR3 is TGTGCCTGGAGTAGTTGGACTAGCGGGGGTACTGGAGAGACCCAGTACTTC.

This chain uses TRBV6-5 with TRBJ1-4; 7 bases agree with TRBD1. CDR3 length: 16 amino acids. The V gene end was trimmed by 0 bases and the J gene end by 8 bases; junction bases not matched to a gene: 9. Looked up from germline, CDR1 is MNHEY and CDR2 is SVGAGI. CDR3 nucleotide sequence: TGTGCCAGCAGTTACTCTCGGGGGACAGAGAGAGAAAAACTGTTTTTT. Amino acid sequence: CASSYSRGTEREKLFF.

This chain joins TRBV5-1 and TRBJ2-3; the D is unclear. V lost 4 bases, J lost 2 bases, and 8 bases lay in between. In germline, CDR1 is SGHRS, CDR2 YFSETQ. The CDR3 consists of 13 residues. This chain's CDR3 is CASSLDHTDTQYF. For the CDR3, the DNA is TGCGCCAGCAGCCTAGACCACACAGATACGCAGTATTTT.

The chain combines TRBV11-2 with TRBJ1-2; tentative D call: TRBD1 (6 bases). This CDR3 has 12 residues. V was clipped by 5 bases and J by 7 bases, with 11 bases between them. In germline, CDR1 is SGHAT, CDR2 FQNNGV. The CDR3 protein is CASSIQGAGYTF. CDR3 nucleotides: TGTGCCAGCAGCATACAGGGTGCTGGCTACACCTTC.

Here the CDR3 reads CASSDRGSYGYTF. CDR3 in DNA: TGTGCCAGCAGCGATAGGGGGTCCTATGGCTACACCTTC. J is TRBJ1-2 and V is TRBV2; TRBD1 might be the D (6 bases). Germline loops: CDR1 SNHLY, CDR2 FYNNEI. This CDR3 region has 13 residues. V lost 6 bases and J lost 4, with 12 bases in between. The whole variable domain, filled in from reference TRBV2 and TRBJ1-2, reads EPEVTQTPSHQVTQMGQEVILRCVPISNHLYFYWYRQILGQKVEFLVSFYNNEISEKSEIFDDQFSVERPDGSNFTLKIRSTKLEDSAMYFCASSDRGSYGYTFGSGTRLTVV.

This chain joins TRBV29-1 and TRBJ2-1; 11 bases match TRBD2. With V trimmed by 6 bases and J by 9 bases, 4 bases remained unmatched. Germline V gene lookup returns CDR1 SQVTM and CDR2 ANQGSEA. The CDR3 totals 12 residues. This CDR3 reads CSVAGTSGEQFF. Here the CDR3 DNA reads TGCAGCGTGGCCGGGACTAGCGGTGAGCAGTTCTTC.

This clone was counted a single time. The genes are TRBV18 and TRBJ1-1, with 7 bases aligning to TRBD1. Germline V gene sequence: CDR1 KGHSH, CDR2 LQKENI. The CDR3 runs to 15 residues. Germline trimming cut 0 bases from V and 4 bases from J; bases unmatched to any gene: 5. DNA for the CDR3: TGTGCCAGCTCACCACCGTACAGGGGTGGCACTGAAGCTTTCTTT. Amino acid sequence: CASSPPYRGGTEAFF.

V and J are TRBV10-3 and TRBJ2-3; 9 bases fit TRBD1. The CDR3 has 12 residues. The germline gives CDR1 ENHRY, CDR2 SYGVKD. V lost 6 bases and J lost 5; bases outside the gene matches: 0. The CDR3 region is CAIRGQGDTQYF. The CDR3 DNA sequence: TGTGCCATCAGGGGACAGGGAGATACGCAGTATTTT.

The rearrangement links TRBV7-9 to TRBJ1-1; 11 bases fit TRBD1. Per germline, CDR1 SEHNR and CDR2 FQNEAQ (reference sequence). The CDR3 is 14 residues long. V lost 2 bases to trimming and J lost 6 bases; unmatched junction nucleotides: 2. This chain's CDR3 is CASSLSGQGAEAFF. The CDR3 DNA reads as TGTGCCAGCAGCTTATCGGGACAGGGGGCTGAAGCTTTCTTT.

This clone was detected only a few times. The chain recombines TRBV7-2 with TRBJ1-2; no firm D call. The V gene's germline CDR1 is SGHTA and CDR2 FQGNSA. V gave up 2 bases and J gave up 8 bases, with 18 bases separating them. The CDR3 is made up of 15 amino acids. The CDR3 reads CASSLLNSRSGGYTF. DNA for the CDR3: TGTGCCAGCAGCTTACTGAACAGCAGATCGGGAGGCTACACCTTC. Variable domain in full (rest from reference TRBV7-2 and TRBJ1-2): GAGVSQSPSNKVTEKGKDVELRCDPISGHTALYWYRQSLGQGLEFLIYFQGNSAPDKSGLPSDRFSAERTGGSVSTLTIQRTQQEDSAVYLCASSLLNSRSGGYTFGSGTRLTVV.